Listed below are T cell receptor beta chains from one sample, sequenced in a study of vaccination effects on CD4 cells after COVID-19. Clones were read by immunoSEQ multiplex PCR, and TCRdb kept only the in-frame ones, dropping some. The sample carries more than 20,000 clones, 75% to 80% recorded once. No antigen has been identified for these receptors. The sequenced sample was CD4+ T cells from PBMCs cultured with SARS-CoV-2 spike peptides, obtained after COVID-19 vaccination. The receptors shown here come from a human donor who received a COVID-19 vaccine. Some clones in this sample may be carry-over from other donors' samples. CDR3s include the opening cysteine and the closing phenylalanine or tryptophan. The D gene is left open where the match is weak. Expanded clones get a size class; other rows say once, few or many, or leave the size out.

V gene	clone size	J gene	CDR3 length	D gene	CDR3 protein	CDR3 DNA
TRBV6-6	-	TRBJ2-2	15	-	CASRSGGLNTGELFF	TGTGCCAGCAGAAGTGGGGGCTTGAACACCGGGGAGCTGTTTTTT
TRBV3-1/TRBV3-2	-	TRBJ2-5	14	TRBD1	CASSKWTGQETQYF	TGTGCCAGCAGCAAATGGACAGGGCAAGAGACCCAGTACTTC
TRBV19	-	TRBJ1-3	14	-	CASNQWRTGNTIYF	TGTGCCAGTAACCAGTGGCGAACTGGAAACACCATATATTTT
TRBV7-2	-	TRBJ2-5	14	-	CASSRQLNPETQYF	TGTGCCAGCAGCAGACAGTTGAACCCAGAGACCCAGTACTTC
TRBV4-1	-	TRBJ1-5	17	TRBD1	CASSQPRTGAGNQPQHF	TGCGCCAGCAGCCAACCCCGGACAGGGGCAGGCAATCAGCCCCAGCATTTT
TRBV12-5	-	TRBJ1-1	16	-	CASGLVLAGVNTEAFF	TGTGCTAGTGGTTTGGTACTGGCAGGGGTTAACACTGAAGCTTTCTTT
TRBV2	-	TRBJ2-3	14	-	CASSGTAGTDTQYF	TGTGCCAGCAGTGGGACCGCGGGCACAGATACGCAGTATTTT
TRBV6-5	-	TRBJ2-3	14	-	CASSIAFGTDTQYF	TGTGCCAGCAGCATAGCGTTTGGCACAGATACGCAGTATTTT
TRBV5-1	-	TRBJ2-1	15	-	CASSPRGMTYNEQFF	TGCGCCAGCAGCCCCCGGGGAATGACCTACAATGAGCAGTTCTTC
TRBV6-5	-	TRBJ1-1	13	-	CASSYGATSGAFF	TGTGCCAGCAGTTACGGAGCCACTAGCGGGGCTTTCTTT
TRBV5-4	few	TRBJ2-3	12	-	CASSSHGDTQYF	TGTGCCAGCAGCTCACACGGAGATACGCAGTATTTT
TRBV24-1	once	TRBJ2-3	15	-	CATSVPGTSTDTQYF	TGTGCCACCAGTGTACCGGGAACTTCCACAGATACGCAGTATTTT
TRBV4-2	-	TRBJ1-5	16	-	CASSQVTSRNNQPQHF	TGTGCCAGCAGCCAAGTCACGAGCAGAAACAATCAGCCCCAGCATTTT
TRBV7-3	once	TRBJ2-1	15	-	CASSLEGSSYNEQFF	TGTGCCAGCAGCTTAGAAGGGAGCTCCTACAATGAGCAGTTCTTC
TRBV19	-	TRBJ1-5	14	TRBD1	CASKPATGPKPQHF	TGTGCCAGTAAACCCGCGACAGGGCCGAAGCCCCAGCATTTT
TRBV6-1	-	TRBJ2-5	20	TRBD2	CASSEVASGGAILSEETQYF	TGTGCCAGCAGTGAAGTCGCTAGCGGGGGGGCGATCCTGTCCGAAGAGACCCAGTACTTC
TRBV6-6	once	TRBJ1-5	14	-	CASRQSWGNQPQHF	TGTGCCAGCAGACAGTCCTGGGGCAATCAGCCCCAGCATTTT
TRBV2	-	TRBJ1-2	13	TRBD1	CASTLQGVGGYTF	TGTGCCAGCACTCTACAGGGGGTAGGTGGCTACACCTTC
TRBV7-2	-	TRBJ1-1	13	-	CASSPIRGVRAFF	TGTGCCAGCAGCCCCATCAGGGGCGTTAGAGCTTTCTTT
TRBV6-5	-	TRBJ1-2	12	-	CASRGSYYGYTF	TGTGCCAGCAGAGGGTCGTACTATGGCTACACCTTC
TRBV6-6	-	TRBJ1-6	17	TRBD1	CASSLSWDRIYNSPLHF	TGTGCCAGCAGTCTCTCCTGGGACAGAATCTATAATTCACCCCTCCACTTT
TRBV24-1	-	TRBJ2-5	13	-	CATSDGGEETQYF	TGTGCCACCAGTGACGGAGGCGAAGAGACCCAGTACTTC
TRBV5-1	-	TRBJ1-1	16	-	CASSLGALSMNTEAFF	TGCGCCAGCAGCTTGGGGGCACTTAGTATGAACACTGAAGCTTTCTTT
TRBV7-2	-	TRBJ2-1	13	-	CASSLRWENEQFF	TGTGCCAGCAGCTTAAGGTGGGAGAATGAGCAGTTCTTC
TRBV9	-	TRBJ1-2	14	TRBD1	CASSVDDRVYGYTF	TGTGCCAGCAGCGTAGATGACAGGGTTTATGGCTACACCTTC
TRBV18	once	TRBJ2-5	14	-	CASSLVGGQETQYF	TGTGCCAGCTCGTTAGTAGGCGGGCAAGAGACCCAGTACTTC
TRBV24-1	-	TRBJ2-2	16	-	CATSDLGHTNTGELFF	TGTGCCACCAGTGACCTGGGACACACTAACACCGGGGAGCTGTTTTTT